This is a list of T cell receptor beta chains from one sample in a study of brain T cells in children with intractable seizures. Profiling relied on immunoSEQ multiplex PCR, and the TCRdb table lists in-frame clones only, not all of them. This sample carries about 340,000 clones, nearly 95% of them seen once, and the ten largest clones take approximately 5%. Sequenced material: peripheral blood, taken around 5 months after surgery. The origin of the receptors is a boy under two years old with tuberous sclerosis and intractable seizures. Both conserved end residues are part of each CDR3. Each record gives: V gene, J gene, D gene, clone size, CDR3 protein, CDR3 DNA. D genes are given only for firm matches. A row's size may be missing; if present it is once, few, many or a size class.

V: TRBV30; J: TRBJ2-3; D: TRBD2; size: .; CDR3: CAWSVWLAGRTDTQYF; DNA: TGTGCCTGGAGTGTATGGCTAGCGGGGCGAACAGATACGCAGTATTTT
V: TRBV14; J: TRBJ2-7; D: TRBD2; size: once; CDR3: CASSQTGGPSLEQYF; DNA: TGTGCCAGCAGCCAAACGGGGGGACCTTCCCTCGAGCAGTACTTC
V: TRBV19; J: TRBJ2-2; D: .; size: .; CDR3: CASSIGGLGTGELFF; DNA: TGTGCCAGTAGTATAGGCGGGTTGGGCACCGGGGAGCTGTTTTTT
V: TRBV27; J: TRBJ2-5; D: .; size: .; CDR3: CASSHGGGETQYF; DNA: TGTGCCAGCAGCCATGGGGGAGGAGAGACCCAGTACTTC
V: TRBV7-9; J: TRBJ2-7; D: TRBD2; size: .; CDR3: CASSRSTSGGYYEQYF; DNA: TGTGCCAGCAGCCGATCGACTAGCGGGGGATACTACGAGCAGTACTTC
V: TRBV7-3; J: TRBJ2-3; D: .; size: .; CDR3: CASSLKGYADTQYF; DNA: TGTGCCAGCAGCTTAAAGGGGTACGCAGATACGCAGTATTTT
V: TRBV5-1; J: TRBJ1-2; D: TRBD1; size: .; CDR3: CASSLSPSRGTRIRGYTF; DNA: TGCGCCAGCAGCTTGTCGCCTTCCAGGGGGACCCGTATTCGTGGCTACACCTTC
V: TRBV4-1; J: TRBJ2-2; D: .; size: .; CDR3: CASSQEGLARGTGELFF; DNA: TGCGCCAGCAGCCAAGAGGGCCTGGCCCGTGGGACCGGGGAGCTGTTTTTT
V: TRBV28; J: TRBJ2-1; D: TRBD2; size: .; CDR3: CASSLRGLAENNEQFF; DNA: TGTGCCAGCAGTTTACGTGGACTAGCGGAAAACAATGAGCAGTTCTTC
V: TRBV13; J: TRBJ2-2; D: TRBD2; size: .; CDR3: CASSFRRTTSGGTYTGELFF; DNA: TGTGCCAGCAGCTTTCGCCGTACGACTAGCGGGGGGACGTACACCGGGGAGCTGTTTTTT
V: TRBV6-1; J: TRBJ2-1; D: .; size: .; CDR3: CASSEKAPRPYNEQFF; DNA: TGTGCCAGCAGTGAAAAGGCTCCGAGACCCTACAATGAGCAGTTCTTC
V: TRBV24-1; J: TRBJ1-6; D: .; size: .; CDR3: CATWRGIGSSYNSPLHF; DNA: TGTGCCACCTGGCGGGGGATTGGGAGCTCCTATAATTCACCCCTCCACTTT
V: TRBV19; J: TRBJ1-1; D: .; size: few; CDR3: CASSPTSNTEAFF; DNA: TGTGCCAGTAGTCCCACATCGAACACTGAAGCTTTCTTT
V: TRBV5-4; J: TRBJ1-6; D: TRBD1; size: .; CDR3: CASSPGTGEYSPLHF; DNA: TGTGCCAGCAGCCCCGGGACAGGGGAGTATTCACCCCTCCACTTT
V: TRBV5-6; J: TRBJ1-2; D: .; size: .; CDR3: CASSPTSANYGYTF; DNA: TGTGCCAGCAGTCCGACCTCGGCTAACTATGGCTACACCTTC
V: TRBV5-1; J: TRBJ1-1; D: .; size: .; CDR3: CASSLAGTLNTEAFF; DNA: TGCGCCAGCAGCTTGGCCGGGACATTGAACACTGAAGCTTTCTTT
V: TRBV24-1; J: TRBJ2-2; D: .; size: .; CDR3: CATSDPRLNLVNTGELFF; DNA: TGTGCCACCAGTGATCCCCGACTAAACCTAGTGAACACCGGGGAGCTGTTTTTT
V: TRBV19; J: TRBJ1-2; D: .; size: .; CDR3: CASSIDPNPPNYGYTF; DNA: TGTGCCAGTAGTATAGATCCTAACCCTCCGAACTATGGCTACACCTTC
V: TRBV5-5; J: TRBJ1-2; D: .; size: few; CDR3: CASSLSYGYTF; DNA: TGTGCCAGCAGCTTGTCGTATGGCTACACCTTC
V: TRBV9; J: TRBJ1-1; D: .; size: .; CDR3: CASSVGEGSKNTEAFF; DNA: TGTGCCAGCAGCGTAGGGGAGGGCTCGAAAAACACTGAAGCTTTCTTT
V: TRBV5-1; J: TRBJ2-7; D: .; size: once; CDR3: CASSPRRGNSYEQYF; DNA: TGCGCCAGCAGCCCCCGGCGTGGCAACTCCTACGAGCAGTACTTC
V: TRBV10-2; J: TRBJ2-7; D: .; size: .; CDR3: CASSVSNEQYF; DNA: TGCGCCAGCAGTGTAAGTAACGAGCAGTACTTC
V: TRBV25-1; J: TRBJ2-3; D: .; size: .; CDR3: CASSERGPGDTQYF; DNA: TGTGCCAGCAGTGAACGGGGACCTGGAGATACGCAGTATTTT
V: TRBV2; J: TRBJ2-7; D: .; size: .; CDR3: CASSPEVGEAYEQYF; DNA: TGTGCCAGCAGCCCTGAAGTGGGTGAGGCCTACGAGCAGTACTTC
V: TRBV6-1; J: TRBJ1-5; D: .; size: few; CDR3: CATRGWGLLVQPQHF; DNA: TGTGCCACCAGGGGCTGGGGATTATTAGTCCAGCCCCAGCATTTT
V: TRBV7-8; J: TRBJ1-2; D: .; size: .; CDR3: CASSSNGGFTNYGYTF; DNA: TGTGCCAGCAGCTCGAATGGGGGGTTTACTAACTATGGCTACACCTTC
V: TRBV6-5; J: TRBJ2-7; D: .; size: .; CDR3: CASSWDTGGSYEQYF; DNA: TGTGCCAGCAGTTGGGACACCGGCGGCTCCTACGAGCAGTACTTC
V: TRBV7-9; J: TRBJ2-7; D: .; size: .; CDR3: CASSLAGAGEQYF; DNA: TGTGCCAGCAGCTTAGCGGGCGCGGGCGAGCAGTACTTC
V: TRBV5-1; J: TRBJ2-1; D: .; size: .; CDR3: CASSMDQNEQFF; DNA: TGCGCCAGCAGCATGGACCAAAATGAGCAGTTCTTC
V: TRBV11-2; J: TRBJ2-7; D: .; size: .; CDR3: CASSLGSRVNEQYF; DNA: TGTGCCAGCAGCTTAGGTTCCAGAGTCAACGAGCAGTACTTC
V: TRBV14; J: TRBJ1-4; D: .; size: once; CDR3: CASSQVGGDEKLFF; DNA: TGTGCCAGCAGCCAAGTAGGTGGCGATGAAAAACTGTTTTTT
V: TRBV11-2; J: TRBJ2-1; D: TRBD1; size: .; CDR3: CASSSTGAYNEQFF; DNA: TGTGCCAGCAGCTCCACAGGGGCCTACAATGAGCAGTTCTTC
V: TRBV4-2; J: TRBJ2-1; D: TRBD2; size: .; CDR3: CASSQQLAGGNNEQFF; DNA: TGTGCCAGCAGCCAACAACTAGCGGGAGGGAACAATGAGCAGTTCTTC
V: TRBV5-1; J: TRBJ2-1; D: TRBD2; size: .; CDR3: CASSLASGRADEQFF; DNA: TGCGCCAGCAGCTTGGCTAGCGGGAGGGCTGATGAGCAGTTCTTC
V: TRBV10-2; J: TRBJ1-1; D: .; size: .; CDR3: CATILAGSEAFF; DNA: TGCGCCACCATCCTGGCGGGGAGTGAAGCTTTCTTT
V: TRBV4-1; J: TRBJ1-3; D: .; size: .; CDR3: CASSQQGNTIYF; DNA: TGCGCCAGCAGCCAACAGGGAAACACCATATATTTT
V: TRBV6-8; J: TRBJ2-1; D: .; size: once; CDR3: CASSYLRDGNYNEQFF; DNA: TGTGCCAGCAGTTATCTACGGGACGGAAACTACAATGAGCAGTTCTTC
V: TRBV10-1; J: TRBJ1-5; D: .; size: .; CDR3: CASNRVWSNQPQHF; DNA: TGCGCCAGCAACAGGGTATGGAGCAATCAGCCCCAGCATTTT
V: TRBV27; J: TRBJ2-7; D: TRBD1; size: .; CDR3: CASSPTGNGYEQYF; DNA: TGTGCCAGCAGCCCGACAGGGAACGGCTACGAGCAGTACTTC
V: TRBV6-5; J: TRBJ2-7; D: .; size: few; CDR3: CASSLDSYEQYF; DNA: TGTGCCAGCAGTTTAGACAGCTACGAGCAGTACTTC
V: TRBV25-1; J: TRBJ2-7; D: .; size: .; CDR3: CASSGHREPYEQYF; DNA: TGTGCCAGCAGTGGACACAGGGAACCCTACGAGCAGTACTTC
V: TRBV15; J: TRBJ2-3; D: .; size: few; CDR3: CATSREGSGGLGTQYF; DNA: TGTGCCACCAGCAGAGAAGGTTCGGGTGGTTTGGGGACGCAGTATTTT
V: TRBV7-6; J: TRBJ2-7; D: .; size: .; CDR3: CASSLGVYKDEQYF; DNA: TGTGCCAGCAGCTTAGGGGTATACAAAGACGAGCAGTACTTC
V: TRBV5-1; J: TRBJ2-5; D: .; size: .; CDR3: CASSLELGETQYF; DNA: TGCGCCAGCAGCTTGGAGCTAGGAGAGACCCAGTACTTC
V: TRBV30; J: TRBJ1-5; D: .; size: .; CDR3: CAWSSRGNQPQHF; DNA: TGTGCCTGGAGTAGCAGGGGCAATCAGCCCCAGCATTTT
V: TRBV3-1/TRBV3-2; J: TRBJ2-7; D: TRBD1; size: .; CDR3: CASSHLTGNSYEQYF; DNA: TGTGCCAGCAGCCACCTGACAGGGAACTCCTACGAGCAGTACTTC
V: TRBV9; J: TRBJ2-7; D: TRBD2; size: .; CDR3: CASSVARASGDYEQYF; DNA: TGTGCCAGCAGCGTAGCTCGGGCTAGCGGAGACTACGAGCAGTACTTC
V: TRBV27; J: TRBJ2-1; D: .; size: .; CDR3: CASSLGLGNEQFF; DNA: TGTGCCAGCAGTTTAGGGCTCGGCAATGAGCAGTTCTTC
V: TRBV11-2; J: TRBJ2-7; D: TRBD1; size: .; CDR3: CASSSGRTGAYEQYF; DNA: TGTGCCAGCAGCTCCGGACGGACAGGAGCCTACGAGCAGTACTTC
V: TRBV11-2; J: TRBJ2-7; D: TRBD1; size: .; CDR3: CASSSLWGQSSYEQYF; DNA: TGTGCCAGCAGCTCGCTATGGGGACAGAGCTCCTACGAGCAGTACTTC
V: TRBV2; J: TRBJ2-1; D: TRBD2; size: .; CDR3: CASSEGGRAFSSYNEQFF; DNA: TGTGCCAGCAGTGAAGGCGGGAGGGCCTTTAGCTCCTACAATGAGCAGTTCTTC
V: TRBV3-1/TRBV3-2; J: TRBJ2-2; D: .; size: .; CDR3: CASTRGANTGELFF; DNA: TGTGCCAGCACACGAGGAGCGAACACCGGGGAGCTGTTTTTT
V: TRBV10-1; J: TRBJ1-3; D: TRBD1; size: .; CDR3: CASRAGQGGNTIYF; DNA: TGCGCCAGCAGGGCCGGACAGGGTGGAAACACCATATATTTT
V: TRBV7-9; J: TRBJ1-1; D: .; size: .; CDR3: CASHLSGDTEAFF; DNA: TGTGCCAGCCATCTTTCAGGGGACACTGAAGCTTTCTTT